Each of the 30 T cell receptor beta chains below was sequenced from the same sample in a study of CD8 T cells in Susac syndrome. It was with random hexamers that 0.5 to 1 ug RNA was reverse transcribed. A single record per CDR3 protein comes from TCRdb applying MiXCR to the immunoSEQ multiplex PCR reads. The table shows 100,000 or so distinct CDR3 sequences, with 95% occurring only once. The sample was CD8+ T cells from PBMCs. These receptors originate from a human donor with Susac syndrome.

In this sample, this clonotype turned up once. J is TRBJ1-4 and V is TRBV13; D possibly corresponds to TRBD1 (5 bases). V was pared by 3 bases and J by 9 bases, with 14 bases between. CDR1 is PRHDT and CDR2 is FYEKMQ in the germline V gene (reference sequence). The length of the CDR3 is 14 residues. The CDR3 nucleotides read TGTGCCAGCAGCTTTGGGACCGCCGATAAAAAACTGTTTTTT. This encodes CASSFGTADKKLFF. The complete variable domain, with remaining parts taken from reference TRBV13 and TRBJ1-4, reads AAGVIQSPRHLIKEKRETATLKCYPIPRHDTVYWYQQGPGQDPQFLISFYEKMQSDKGSIPDRFSAQQFSDYHSELNMSSLELGDSALYFCASSFGTADKKLFFGSGTQLSVL.

The chain joins TRBV7-9 to TRBJ2-1; D possibly corresponds to TRBD2 (6 bases). V shed 5 bases and J shed 8 bases, with 19 bases lying between them. The CDR3 has 15 amino acids. Germline loops: CDR1 SEHNR, CDR2 FQNEAQ (reference sequence). CDR3 coding DNA: TGTGCCAGCAGCCCAACCTCGACGCCGGGAGATGAGCAGTTCTTC. Its translation is CASSPTSTPGDEQFF.

The chain carries TRBV29-1 and TRBJ2-5; perhaps TRBD1 as D (6 bases). From germline, CDR1 is SQVTM and CDR2 ANQGSEA. The CDR3 has 16 residues. The germline V and J ends were trimmed by 6 bases and 1 base, with 21 bases remaining between them. The CDR3 DNA is TGCAGCGTCCCGAGGGGATCCACAGGGATCCAAGAGACCCAGTACTTC. Its protein product is CSVPRGSTGIQETQYF.

This clonotype is a singleton in its sample. This chain links TRBV2 with TRBJ1-1; no clear D gene. Trimming pared 7 bases from V and 2 bases from J, leaving 11 bases between. The CDR3 totals 13 residues. Germline values: CDR1 SNHLY, CDR2 FYNNEI. The CDR3 loop reads CASTQSGNTEAFF. In DNA, the CDR3 is TGTGCCAGCACACAGTCGGGCAACACTGAAGCTTTCTTT.

V is TRBV20-1 and J is TRBJ1-1; TRBD1 is a possible D gene (5 bases). The germline CDR1 and CDR2 sequences are DFQATT and SNEGSKA (reference sequence). The CDR3 has 16 residues. Trimming took off 0 bases at V and 1 base at J, with 15 bases between the two ends. The CDR3 region has the DNA TGCAGTGCTAGAGACCGGGGACGGAACGCGAACACTGAAGCTTTCTTT. Translation gives CSARDRGRNANTEAFF.

This chain joins TRBV12-3 or TRBV12-4 and TRBJ1-1; D gene unclear. The ends were cut back, 6 bases at V and 4 bases at J, with 15 bases in the middle. The CDR3 is 14 residues long. CDR3 DNA sequence: TGTGCCAGCAGCCCCGGGATTTTGAGCACTGAAGCTTTCTTT. It encodes CASSPGILSTEAFF.

The chain combines TRBV6-2 or TRBV6-3 with TRBJ2-7; D not certain. CDR3 size: 14 residues. V lost 7 bases, J lost 0 bases, and 13 bases lay in between. Germline values: CDR1 MNHEY, CDR2 SVGEGT. CDR3 sequence reads: CASTAVSSSYEQYF. In DNA form, the CDR3 reads TGTGCCAGCACCGCCGTATCCAGCTCCTACGAGCAGTACTTC.

V usage is TRBV11-1 and J usage is TRBJ2-7, with 11 bases aligning to TRBD2. Germline V lookup: CDR1 SGHAT, CDR2 FQDESV (reference sequence). The V gene end was trimmed by 5 bases and the J gene end by 1 base; junction bases not matched to a gene: 4. This CDR3 is 15 amino acids long. CDR3 in amino acids: CASSLTSGDSYEQYF. The CDR3 nucleotides read TGTGCCAGCAGCCTGACTAGCGGGGATTCCTACGAGCAGTACTTC.

The V gene is TRBV14, the J gene TRBJ2-1, with D perhaps matching TRBD1 (5 bases). V was pared by 3 bases and J by 3 bases, with 15 bases between. The CDR3 is made up of 16 amino acids. Germline V gives CDR1 SGHDN, CDR2 FVKESK. This chain's CDR3 is CASSQDTRIIYNEQFF. The CDR3 DNA reads as TGTGCCAGCAGCCAGGACACACGGATTATCTACAATGAGCAGTTCTTC.

In this sample, this clonotype turned up once. V and J are TRBV12-3 or TRBV12-4 and TRBJ2-5; 8 bases are shared with TRBD2. CDR3 length equals 15 residues. J lost 0 bases, V lost 4 bases, and 4 bases had no gene match. CDR3 nucleotides: TGTGCCAGCAGTTCTACGGGGGGGTACCAAGAGACCCAGTACTTC. It translates to CASSSTGGYQETQYF.

The chain couples TRBV13 to TRBJ2-7; TRBD1 or TRBD2 may be the D gene (6 bases each). Per germline, CDR1 PRHDT and CDR2 FYEKMQ (reference sequence). This CDR3 region has 12 residues. V was pared by 4 bases and J by 4 bases, with 8 bases between. The CDR3 region is CASSWGAYEQYF. In DNA form, the CDR3 reads TGTGCCAGCAGCTGGGGGGCGTACGAGCAGTACTTC.

The chain joins TRBV7-9 to TRBJ2-5, with no clear D. From germline, CDR1 is SEHNR and CDR2 FQNEAQ (reference sequence). The CDR3 is made up of 15 amino acids. The V gene lost 1 base and the J gene lost 2 bases, with 11 bases spanning the gap. The CDR3 DNA sequence: TGTGCCAGCAGCTTAGTGGATAGCTTACAAGAGACCCAGTACTTC. As protein: CASSLVDSLQETQYF.

This sequence joins TRBV27 and TRBJ2-7, with 9 nucleotides matching TRBD1. Germline V gene lookup returns CDR1 MNHEY and CDR2 SMNVEV (reference sequence). The CDR3 has 15 amino acids. With 6 bases clipped from V and 4 bases from J, the junction kept 10 bases outside the gene matches. This chain's CDR3 is CASRYTGGARYEQYF. CDR3 coding DNA: TGTGCCAGCAGATATACAGGGGGCGCACGATACGAGCAGTACTTC.

This chain links TRBV28 with TRBJ1-3; TRBD1 is a possible D gene (5 bases). The CDR3 is made up of 15 amino acids. Trimming shortened V by 3 bases and J by 0 bases, and 9 bases separated the two germline ends. Germline-derived CDR1 and CDR2 are MDHEN and SYDVKM. The DNA of the CDR3 is TGTGCCAGCAGTTTGGGGCCTAGCTCTGGAAACACCATATATTTT. Translated: CASSLGPSSGNTIYF.

The chain joins TRBV7-3 to TRBJ2-5, with D unclear. The V end lost 4 bases, the J end lost 0 bases, and 6 bases lay between the germline ends. In germline, CDR1 is SGHTA, CDR2 FQGTGA. This CDR3 has 13 amino acids. The CDR3 sequence is CASSSEYQETQYF. CDR3 DNA sequence: TGTGCCAGCAGCTCAGAGTACCAAGAGACCCAGTACTTC.

This sequence joins TRBV24-1 and TRBJ2-6; D is uncertain. The V gene's germline CDR1 is KGHDR and CDR2 SFDVKD. The ends were cut back, 8 bases at V and 3 bases at J, with 1 base in the middle. There are 11 residues in the CDR3. DNA for the CDR3: TGTGCCACCATTGGGGCCAACGTCCTGACTTTC. It is translated as CATIGANVLTF.

CDR3 nucleotide sequence: TGTGCCAGCAGCTTGGTGCAGCGGGGGGGCCTCGATGAGCAGTTCTTC. It translates to CASSLVQRGGLDEQFF. The chain combines TRBV5-6 with TRBJ2-1; 10 bases fit TRBD2. Per the germline V gene, CDR1 is SGHDT and CDR2 is YYEEEE. This CDR3 region has 16 residues. Trimming cost V 0 bases and J 8 bases; bases outside gene matches: 8.

The rearrangement links TRBV12-3 or TRBV12-4 to TRBJ2-3; D may be TRBD1 (6 bases). The CDR3 totals 12 residues. The V gene lost 6 bases and the J gene lost 4 bases, with 8 bases spanning the gap. In DNA, the CDR3 is TGTGCCAGCAGACAGGGTGCAGATACGCAGTATTTT. Translation gives CASRQGADTQYF.

The rearrangement uses TRBV28 and TRBJ2-4; D is possibly TRBD1 (5 bases). Germline lookup yields CDR1 MDHEN and CDR2 SYDVKM. The V end was cut by 9 bases, the J end by 2 bases, with 14 bases between. The CDR3 consists of 14 residues. CDR3 DNA sequence: TGTGCCAGTACTCTGCAGGGCTCCAAAAACATTCAGTACTTC. Its protein is CASTLQGSKNIQYF.

The chain uses TRBV20-1 and TRBJ2-3, with 8 positions matching TRBD2. Germline-derived CDR1 and CDR2 are DFQATT and SNEGSKA (reference sequence). J gave up 4 bases and V 1 base, and 4 bases lay outside the gene matches. The CDR3 has 14 amino acids. DNA of the CDR3: TGCAGTGCTAGAGCATTAGCGGGGCCAGATACGCAGTATTTT. As protein: CSARALAGPDTQYF.

The chain combines TRBV24-1 with TRBJ1-2; a weak D match, TRBD1 (5 bases). V was shortened by 3 bases and J by 3 bases, with 7 bases between the two germline ends. The CDR3 has 13 residues. CDR1 and CDR2 (germline): KGHDR, SFDVKD. The CDR3 loop reads CATSDQGYYGYTF. CDR3 DNA sequence: TGTGCCACCAGTGATCAGGGCTACTATGGCTACACCTTC.

This clonotype showed up just once. This chain uses TRBV13 with TRBJ1-1; D gene ambiguous. CDR1 is PRHDT, CDR2 FYEKMQ, per germline (reference sequence). V lost 3 bases to trimming and J lost 4 bases, with 12 bases between them. The CDR3 has 14 amino acids. In DNA, the CDR3 is TGTGCCAGCAGCTTTGGTCGGGGTGTCACTGAAGCTTTCTTT. It codes for CASSFGRGVTEAFF.

V is TRBV3-1 and J is TRBJ1-5; D not resolved. Germline CDR1 is LGHDT and CDR2 is YNNKEL (reference sequence). The length of the CDR3 is 14 residues. The V end lost 4 bases, the J end lost 7 bases, and 14 bases lay between the germline ends. The CDR3 protein is CASSPSGGRQPQHF. CDR3 in DNA: TGTGCCAGCAGCCCCTCCGGAGGCAGGCAGCCCCAGCATTTT.

The V call is TRBV14, the J call TRBJ2-5; 10 nucleotides line up with TRBD2. V lost 5 bases, J lost 5 bases, and 20 bases stayed unmatched. There are 19 residues in the CDR3. From germline, CDR1 is SGHDN and CDR2 FVKESK. This chain's CDR3 is CASSETGALSSGSAETQYF. CDR3 bases: TGTGCCAGCAGCGAAACAGGGGCGCTGTCTAGCGGGAGCGCCGAGACCCAGTACTTC.

CDR3 sequence reads: CSVPVGSYEQYF. Written as DNA, the CDR3 is TGCAGCGTTCCAGTGGGGTCCTACGAGCAGTACTTC. The gene calls are TRBV29-1 and TRBJ2-7, with D hard to call. Germline-derived CDR1 and CDR2 are SQVTM and ANQGSEA. The CDR3 loop spans 12 amino acids. The ends were cut back, 5 bases at V and 1 base at J, with 9 bases in the middle.

This rearrangement joins TRBV6-4 to TRBJ2-2, with D possibly matching TRBD2 (6 bases). Trimming cost V 2 bases and J 4 bases, with 11 bases left between them. The germline V gene has CDR1 MRHNA and CDR2 SNTAGT. The CDR3 covers 15 residues. The CDR3 DNA is TGTGCCAGCAGTGACGGCGGGATTAGCACCGGGGAGCTGTTTTTT. The encoded protein is CASSDGGISTGELFF.

A single count supports this clonotype. The V gene is TRBV7-9, the J gene TRBJ2-3, with a possible D match to TRBD1 (6 bases). Trimming pared 2 bases from V and 4 bases from J, leaving 13 bases between. The CDR3 contains 15 residues. Germline CDR1 and CDR2: SEHNR and FQNEAQ (reference sequence). Here the CDR3 reads CASSLQGTSADTQYF. CDR3 bases: TGTGCCAGCAGCTTACAGGGGACCTCCGCAGATACGCAGTATTTT. Full variable domain (remainder filled in from reference TRBV7-9 and TRBJ2-3): DTGVSQNPRHKITKRGQNVTFRCDPISEHNRLYWYRQTLGQGPEFLTYFQNEAQLEKSRLLSDRFSAERPKGSFSTLEIQRTEQGDSAMYLCASSLQGTSADTQYFGPGTRLTVL.

J is TRBJ2-1 and V is TRBV10-2; D is uncertain. The germline gives CDR1 WSHSY, CDR2 SAAADI. V dropped 4 bases and J dropped 0 bases, with 19 bases sitting between them. The CDR3 sequence is 18 residues long. The CDR3 DNA reads TGCGCCAGCAGTGGATCCCGATCAGCCCACAGCTCCTACAATGAGCAGTTCTTC. Residues: CASSGSRSAHSSYNEQFF.

The chain couples TRBV9 to TRBJ2-1; D is tentatively TRBD1 or TRBD2 (5 bases each). V was clipped by 4 bases and J by 9 bases, with 17 bases between them. This CDR3 contains 14 residues. Germline V gene sequence: CDR1 SGDLS, CDR2 YYNGEE. The CDR3 region is CASSPGALGGEQFF. In DNA, the CDR3 is TGTGCCAGCAGCCCCGGGGCCCTAGGAGGTGAGCAGTTCTTC.

This clonotype appeared once. The chain recombines TRBV29-1 with TRBJ2-1; the D call may be TRBD1 or TRBD2 (5 bases each). The CDR3 covers 12 residues. CDR1 and CDR2 from the germline V gene are SQVTM and ANQGSEA. Trimming removed 5 bases from V and 7 bases from J, with 12 bases in between. The CDR3 DNA sequence: TGCAGCGTTTGGGGGAGCAAGAATGAGCAGTTCTTC. Residues: CSVWGSKNEQFF.